This is a list of T cell receptor beta chains from one sample in a study of T cells in Graves' hyperthyroidism and ophthalmopathy. MiXCR was run by TCRdb on the multiplex PCR reads, yielding one entry per CDR3 protein. The table shows roughly 570,000 distinct CDR3 sequences, with about a sixth occurring only once. Sequencing input: blood. These receptor sequences come from a woman aged 30 to 39 with Graves' hyperthyroidism. The conserved cysteine and the conserved F or W are not part of the CDR3 here.

V gene: TRBV19; J gene: TRBJ1-6; CDR3 protein: ASSMGTAFDNSPLH
V gene: TRBV5-6; J gene: TRBJ2-2; CDR3 protein: ASSLQGETGELF
V gene: TRBV20-1; J gene: TRBJ2-7; CDR3 protein: SANPGTSGYEQY
V gene: TRBV29-1; J gene: TRBJ2-7; CDR3 protein: SVALGQGSYEQY
V gene: TRBV2; J gene: TRBJ2-1; CDR3 protein: ASRDRDWHNEQF
V gene: TRBV5-6; J gene: TRBJ1-2; CDR3 protein: ASSSAGGAYGYT
V gene: TRBV11-1; J gene: TRBJ2-3; CDR3 protein: ASSSLIERPTDTQY
V gene: TRBV6-1; J gene: TRBJ2-2; CDR3 protein: ASSEGHALYSGRRFGGELF
V gene: TRBV3-1; J gene: TRBJ2-3; CDR3 protein: ASSPGGNTDTQY
V gene: TRBV3-1; J gene: TRBJ1-5; CDR3 protein: ASSHGTGANQPQH
V gene: TRBV6-1; J gene: TRBJ2-7; CDR3 protein: ASTGESYEQY
V gene: TRBV28; J gene: TRBJ1-6; CDR3 protein: ASSLEGSPLH
V gene: TRBV12-3/TRBV12-4; J gene: TRBJ1-5; CDR3 protein: ASRQGDRAHQPQH
V gene: TRBV19; J gene: TRBJ1-1; CDR3 protein: AASSVGGTEAF
V gene: TRBV20-1; J gene: TRBJ2-7; CDR3 protein: SARDAGGPIEQY
V gene: TRBV5-1; J gene: TRBJ2-1; CDR3 protein: ASSLDRGHHEQF
V gene: TRBV10-3; J gene: TRBJ2-1; CDR3 protein: AISESNDNEQF
V gene: TRBV6-2/TRBV6-3; J gene: TRBJ2-2; CDR3 protein: ASSYRTVNTGELF
V gene: TRBV7-3; J gene: TRBJ2-3; CDR3 protein: ASSLSGRGRTDTQY
V gene: TRBV5-1; J gene: TRBJ1-2; CDR3 protein: ASTGGDNYGYT
V gene: TRBV2; J gene: TRBJ2-3; CDR3 protein: ASSEAGVTDTQY
V gene: TRBV6-2/TRBV6-3; J gene: TRBJ1-5; CDR3 protein: ASLTPEGPQH